A single sample is the source of the 10 T cell receptor beta chains below, sequenced in a study of cytomegalovirus exposure and HLA in healthy donors. The PCR ran on 60 Vbeta and 13 Jbeta primers. TCRdb's copy holds only in-frame clones and misses some; the assay was immunoSEQ multiplex PCR. Among approximately 80,000 clones, around 70% were seen once, and the ten largest hold approximately 16%. What was sequenced was PBMCs. These receptors all stem from a middle-aged woman in good health and CMV-seropositive.

The chain combines TRBV28 with TRBJ2-7, with 8 bases aligning to TRBD1. The V segment lost 10 bases and the J segment 5 bases; nucleotides outside the gene matches: 7. Germline V lookup: CDR1 MDHEN, CDR2 SYDVKM. This CDR3 comprises 12 residues. The DNA for the CDR3 is TGTGCCACCGTGGACAGGGTCAACGAGCAGTACTTC. It codes for CATVDRVNEQYF.

A few counts support this clone. The chain recombines TRBV29-1 with TRBJ1-3; TRBD1 matches at 9 bases. CDR3 length: 12 amino acids. The germline V gene has CDR1 SQVTM and CDR2 ANQGSEA. Trimming cost V 8 bases and J 4 bases; bases outside gene matches: 3. DNA for the CDR3: TGCAGCTTACAGGGGGCGGGAAACACCATATATTTT. Its translation: CSLQGAGNTIYF.

The chain employs TRBV5-1 and TRBJ2-7, with a weak D call TRBD1 (6 bases). Germline CDR1 reads SGHRS; CDR2 reads YFSETQ. The CDR3 is made up of 14 amino acids. With 4 bases removed from V and 3 bases from J, the gap between germline ends came to 14 bases. The CDR3 nucleotides are TGCGCCAGCAGCGCGGGCAGGGGCGTCTACGAGCAGTACTTC. This translates into CASSAGRGVYEQYF.

On this clone itself: Because the CDR3's place on the DNA is in doubt, the DNA is left out and the CDR3 is given as listed by TCRdb. The chain uses TRBV5-8 and TRBJ1-2; TRBD1 reflects the table's D call only, with no check against the DNA. The CDR3 is 14 residues long, counting both termini. Germline assignment: CDR1 SGHTS and CDR2 YDEGEE. The CDR3 here is CASSSSVGRAGYTF.

The V gene is TRBV9, the J gene TRBJ1-1; D remains ambiguous. Trimming took 0 bases from V and 1 from J, leaving 7 bases between them. This CDR3 is 14 amino acids long. The germline CDR1 and CDR2 sequences are SGDLS and YYNGEE. In DNA, the CDR3 is TGTGCCAGCAGCGTAGTCGTCGGGAACACTGAAGCTTTCTTT. Translated, it gives CASSVVVGNTEAFF.

The chain links TRBV4-3 to TRBJ1-2; no reliable D call. Germline CDR1 and CDR2: LGHNA and YSLEER. V lost 4 bases and J 1 base, leaving 7 bases between the germline ends. CDR3 length equals 13 residues. CDR3 residues: CASSPQINYGYTF. DNA for the CDR3: TGCGCCAGCAGCCCTCAGATTAACTATGGCTACACCTTC.

The chain combines TRBV9 with TRBJ2-2; TRBD2 matches at 12 bases. CDR1 is SGDLS, CDR2 YYNGEE, per germline. The CDR3 has 17 residues. J gave up 5 bases and V 1 base, and 6 bases lay outside the gene matches. The CDR3: CASSVPSGRAETGELFF. The CDR3 nucleotides are TGTGCCAGCAGCGTACCTAGCGGGAGGGCTGAGACCGGGGAGCTGTTTTTT.

The V gene is TRBV7-9, the J gene TRBJ1-4, with D possibly TRBD1 on 5 matching bases. The CDR3 consists of 14 residues. The germline V gene has CDR1 SEHNR and CDR2 FQNEAQ (reference sequence). V lost 1 base to trimming and J lost 7 bases, with 10 bases between them. The CDR3, as DNA: TGTGCCAGCAGCTTAGTAGGGGATATTGAAAAACTGTTTTTT. Amino acid sequence: CASSLVGDIEKLFF.

This clone was observed a handful of times. The chain recombines TRBV5-1 with TRBJ2-1; 10 bases line up with TRBD2. The V gene's germline CDR1 is SGHRS and CDR2 YFSETQ. J gave up 8 bases and V 2 bases, and 7 bases lay outside the gene matches. The length of the CDR3 is 15 residues. The CDR3 bases are TGCGCCAGCAGCTTAGCGGGGGGGCCCGCGGATGAGCAGTTCTTC. This sequence encodes CASSLAGGPADEQFF. The full variable domain, its missing parts supplied by reference TRBV5-1 and TRBJ2-1, is KAGVTQTPRYLIKTRGQQVTLSCSPISGHRSVSWYQQTPGQGLQFLFEYFSETQRNKGNFPGRFSGRQFSNSRSEMNVSTLELGDSALYLCASSLAGGPADEQFFGPGTRLTVL.

This chain uses TRBV19 with TRBJ1-2, with 12 bases identical to TRBD1. Per germline, CDR1 LNHDA and CDR2 SQIVND (reference sequence). This CDR3 spans 15 amino acids. The junction had 11 bases not matched to a gene; V was cut back by 9 bases and J by 6 bases. The CDR3 sequence is CARQPGQGAQNGYTF. For the CDR3, the DNA is TGTGCCAGACAACCGGGACAGGGGGCGCAAAATGGCTACACCTTC.